Sequencing of this T cell receptor beta chain was carried out in a study of cytomegalovirus exposure and HLA in healthy donors. This clone was seen a few times. Its matching antigen is unknown. The same CDR3 is also encoded by other DNA sequences in this sample. Study results and caveats: Solely CMV serostatus was available to characterize immune exposure. With later analysis, a missense DCLRE1C variant became linked to TCR beta V- and J-gene trimming.

The CDR3 totals 16 residues. The V gene end was trimmed by 5 bases and the J gene end by 4 bases; junction bases not matched to a gene: 6. The germline V gene encodes CDR1 SEHNR and CDR2 FQNEAQ (reference sequence). Both 60 Vbeta primers and 13 Jbeta primers went into the PCR. Profiling relied on immunoSEQ multiplex PCR, and the TCRdb table lists in-frame clones only, not all of them. The data show 170,000 or so clones, 80% seen once. J is TRBJ2-3 and V is TRBV7-9; 13 bases fit TRBD2. Sequences were obtained from PBMCs. The TCR was taken from a man aged 25 to 45 in good health and CMV-seropositive. The CDR3 loop reads CASSPRGLAGPDTQYF. The CDR3 bases are TGTGCCAGCAGCCCCAGGGGACTAGCGGGACCAGATACGCAGTATTTT.